This section outlines one TCR beta chain sequence together with its context. The entry originates in a study of cytomegalovirus exposure and HLA in healthy donors. The V gene lost 2 bases and the J gene lost 5 bases, with 10 bases spanning the gap. This CDR3 is 13 amino acids long. In germline, CDR1 is SGHTA, CDR2 FQGTGA. 60 Vbeta and 13 Jbeta primers were used in PCR. Some clones are missing from TCRdb's copy, which holds only in-frame ones; the method was immunoSEQ multiplex PCR. Of around 55,000 clones in the sample, more than 65% were seen once. This sequence was found in a man aged 35 to 55 in good health and CMV-seropositive. The chain recombines TRBV7-3 with TRBJ2-7; weak D call: TRBD1 (6 bases). Input material: PBMCs. The CDR3 DNA sequence: TGTGCCAGCAGCTTAGGGACAAACGACGAGCAGTACTTC. Its translation: CASSLGTNDEQYF.